The 13 T cell receptor beta chains presented below share a single source sample, sequenced in a study of PD-1 blockade in classical Hodgkin lymphoma (dated by TCRdb to about 2020). The receptor library was made with the immunoSEQ multiplex PCR assay. The immuneACCESS repertoire file appears here via TCRdb, limited to in-frame rearrangements. These files lack a portion of the clones; in checked studies, under half of the deficit traces to unresolved V genes, and the cause of the others is not known. The sample data list approximately 38,000 clones, and around 80% of these were observed just once. The ten largest account for 9.8% of the sample. Per the publication, the time point label means: cycle 4 day 1 (C4D1), after five to seven weeks of nivolumab. Relapse after autologous stem cell transplantation had occurred in all trial patients, and cohorts A, B and C were distinguished by prior brentuximab vedotin exposure.

The material was peripheral blood mononuclear cells (PBMCs), obtained before the fourth cycle of nivolumab. The receptors derive from a human donor with classical Hodgkin lymphoma.

The genes are TRBV4-3 and TRBJ2-5; the match to TRBD1 covers 11 bases. Unmatched junction bases numbered 10, after V lost 0 bases and J lost 4 bases. The germline V gene encodes CDR1 LGHNA and CDR2 YSLEER. The CDR3 has 18 residues. The CDR3 DNA reads TGCGCCAGCAGCCAAGAGGGTGGGGTCGGGACAGGGGGAGAGACCCAGTACTTC. Its protein product is CASSQEGGVGTGGETQYF.

V is TRBV29-1 and J is TRBJ2-5; TRBD1 is a possible D gene (5 bases). V was shortened by 3 bases and J by 6 bases, with 11 bases between the two germline ends. Germline assignment: CDR1 SQVTM and CDR2 ANQGSEA. The CDR3 totals 12 residues. The CDR3: CSVDQGLKTQYF. Written as DNA, the CDR3 is TGCAGCGTTGACCAGGGCTTGAAGACCCAGTACTTC.

The J gene is TRBJ2-3, the V gene TRBV4-3; TRBD1 matches 9 bases. The V gene's germline CDR1 is LGHNA and CDR2 YSLEER. The CDR3 runs 15 residues. Trimming removed 4 bases from V and 0 bases from J; junction bases left unmatched: 2. As DNA, the CDR3 is TGCGCCAGCAGCCGGACAGGGGCTAGCACAGATACGCAGTATTTT. Protein: CASSRTGASTDTQYF.

The chain has TRBV18 and TRBJ1-3; 7 nucleotides line up with TRBD1. CDR1 KGHSH and CDR2 LQKENI come from the germline V gene. The V and J ends lost 4 bases and 0 bases, in that order; junction bases with no gene match: 6. The length of the CDR3 is 16 residues. In nucleotides, the CDR3 is TGTGCCAGCTCACAGGGACAGCGCCCCTCTGGAAACACCATATATTTT. The encoded protein is CASSQGQRPSGNTIYF.

This chain uses TRBV28 with TRBJ1-1; TRBD1 matches 10 bases. CDR3 length equals 16 residues. Trimming removed 6 bases from V and 4 bases from J; junction bases left unmatched: 11. Germline CDR1 and CDR2: MDHEN and SYDVKM. In DNA form, the CDR3 reads TGTGCCAGCAGCTCCGGGGACAGGGGTGGAAGCACTGAAGCTTTCTTT. Its protein is CASSSGDRGGSTEAFF.

This sequence joins TRBV4-3 and TRBJ2-1; possibly TRBD2 for D (5 bases). From germline, CDR1 is LGHNA and CDR2 YSLEER. CDR3 length: 16 residues. V lost 0 bases to trimming and J lost 10 bases, with 19 bases between them. The CDR3 loop is CASSQDPSGSFGEQFF. Written as DNA, the CDR3 is TGCGCCAGCAGCCAAGACCCAAGCGGCAGCTTCGGGGAGCAGTTCTTC.

This clone has only a few counts. The chain carries TRBV7-9 and TRBJ1-4; D gene unclear. The CDR3 has 13 amino acids. Germline CDR1 and CDR2: SEHNR and FQNEAQ (reference sequence). The V and J ends lost 5 bases and 1 base respectively, with 5 bases between them. The CDR3 DNA reads TGTGCCAGCAGCCCAGGAACTAATGAAAAACTGTTTTTT. Translation gives CASSPGTNEKLFF.

V and J are TRBV15 and TRBJ1-3; the match to TRBD1 covers 7 bases. Germline-derived CDR1 and CDR2 are LNHNV and YYDKDF (reference sequence). The CDR3 length is 19 residues. V was clipped by 1 base and J by 9 bases; unmatched bases: 21. The CDR3 sequence is CATSRGPFTGANRVRTIYF. In nucleotides, the CDR3 is TGTGCCACCAGCAGAGGTCCCTTTACAGGGGCCAACAGGGTACGCACCATATATTTT.

The rearrangement links TRBV7-2 to TRBJ2-7; D unclear. CDR1 and CDR2 from the germline V gene are SGHTA and FQGNSA. The CDR3 runs to 13 residues. Trimming took off 1 base at V and 6 bases at J, with 10 bases between the two ends. The chain's CDR3 is CASSLVRFREQYF. Here the CDR3 DNA reads TGTGCCAGCAGCTTAGTCAGGTTCCGCGAGCAGTACTTC.

V and J are TRBV10-1 and TRBJ1-1; D may be TRBD1 (6 bases). The germline CDR1 and CDR2 sequences are WNHNN and SYGVQD (reference sequence). The V gene lost 2 bases and the J gene lost 1 base, with 11 bases spanning the gap. The CDR3 is made up of 15 amino acids. The CDR3 DNA reads as TGCGCCAGCAGTGAGACGCGGGGGCGGAACACTGAAGCTTTCTTT. Amino acids: CASSETRGRNTEAFF.

The chain couples TRBV19 to TRBJ2-3; the match to TRBD2 covers 9 bases. The CDR3 has 16 residues. After removal of 1 base from V and 4 bases from J, the junction contained 6 bases not matched to a gene. Per germline, CDR1 LNHDA and CDR2 SQIVND (reference sequence). DNA for the CDR3: TGTGCCAGTAGTATAGGCGGGGGGGCGATATCAGATACGCAGTATTTT. This translates into CASSIGGGAISDTQYF.

The V call is TRBV6-5, the J call TRBJ1-4; D is possibly TRBD1 (6 bases). There are 13 residues in the CDR3. Germline CDR1 and CDR2: MNHEY and SVGAGI. Trimming took off 2 bases at V and 11 bases at J, with 12 bases between the two ends. CDR3 amino acids: CASSYPGTRKLFF. CDR3 DNA sequence: TGTGCCAGCAGTTACCCCGGGACACGGAAACTGTTTTTT.

This clone occurred a few times. Mismatch with germline at one junction end may stem from a read error. The chain has TRBV7-7 and TRBJ2-3; D is possibly TRBD2 (6 bases). This CDR3 is built from 16 residues. CDR1 and CDR2 from the germline V gene are SSHAT and FNYEAQ (reference sequence). CDR3 in amino acids: CASSLSPSVGRDTQYF. As DNA, the CDR3 is TGTGCTAGCAGCTTAAGTCCCAGCGTCGGGAGAGATACGCAGTATTTT.